This is a list of T cell receptor beta chains from one sample in a study of regulatory T cells in long-lasting Graves disease. TCRdb passed the multiplex PCR reads through MiXCR, listing each CDR3 protein once. Of about 530,000 distinct CDR3 sequences detected, 16% appear once; the ten largest clones hold 20% to 25%. These data were likewise used in another study, on T cells in Graves' hyperthyroidism and ophthalmopathy.

The sample here was peripheral blood mononuclear cells (PBMCs), taken at new diagnosis, from a patient treated with antithyroid drugs. These receptor sequences come from a woman aged 40-60 years with Graves disease. Each CDR3 is given with its conserved first and last residue. A D gene is named only where the DNA matches it firmly. The size field is filled for only some rows; it gives once, few, many or a size class.

>16|TRBV4-2|many|TRBJ2-5|TRBD2
TGTGCCAGCAGCCAAGAGCTAGCGGGGGGGTGGGAGACCCAGTACTTC
CASSQELAGGWETQYF
>14|TRBV6-5|few|TRBJ1-2|TRBD1
TGTGCCAGCAGTTATGCGGGACAGGGGAATGGCTACACCTTC
CASSYAGQGNGYTF
>17|TRBV7-9|.|TRBJ1-3|TRBD1
TGTGCCAGCAGCCCTACCAGAGGGACAGGGAGTGGAAACACCATATATTTT
CASSPTRGTGSGNTIYF
>15|TRBV5-1|few|TRBJ1-2|.
TGCGCCAGCAGCCGAAATCGTGTGGAATCCTATGGCTACACCTTC
CASSRNRVESYGYTF
>14|TRBV2|many|TRBJ2-7|TRBD1
TGTGCCAGCAACCTCCGGGACAGGGGCTACGAGCAGTACTTC
CASNLRDRGYEQYF
>15|TRBV28|many|TRBJ1-5|TRBD1
TGTGCCAGCAGTATGGACAGGGGGCCTAATCAGCCCCAGCATTTT
CASSMDRGPNQPQHF
>13|TRBV7-9|.|TRBJ2-2|.
TGTGCCAGCGGCGGGGTGGCCACCGGGGAGCTGTTTTTT
CASGGVATGELFF
>15|TRBV11-2|many|TRBJ1-4|.
TGTGCCAGCAGTTTCTTGACAGGCGGTAATGAAAAACTGTTTTTT
CASSFLTGGNEKLFF
>13|TRBV7-2|many|TRBJ1-2|.
TGTGCCAGCAGCTTAGGTTACTTGGATGGCTACACCTTC
CASSLGYLDGYTF
>15|TRBV7-2|many|TRBJ2-1|.
TGTGCCAGCAGCCCCGACAGGGGAGGGTCCAATGAGCAGTTCTTC
CASSPDRGGSNEQFF
>15|TRBV7-9|.|TRBJ2-5|.
TGTGCCAGCAGCCCGTGGGCCGGTGCTGAGAGGACCCGGTACTTC
CASSPWAGAERTRYF
>15|TRBV14|.|TRBJ1-1|.
TGTGCCAGCAGCCAAATTTATAAAACGGCCACTGAAGCTTTCTTT
CASSQIYKTATEAFF
>18|TRBV10-2|few|TRBJ2-3|TRBD2
TGCGCCAGCAGTGACCCTAGCGGGGGGGTCATTCCCACAGATACGCAGTATTTT
CASSDPSGGVIPTDTQYF
>15|TRBV27|.|TRBJ1-4|.
TGTGCCAGCAGTTTAGTGGGGGGCGCTAATGAAAAACTGTTTTTT
CASSLVGGANEKLFF
>13|TRBV24-1|.|TRBJ1-1|.
TGTGCCACCAGAGACAGCCTGAACACTGAAGCTTTCTTT
CATRDSLNTEAFF
>15|TRBV14|many|TRBJ2-7|.
TGTGCCAGCAGCCCTGAGCGTTACAGAGCCTACGAGCAGTACTTC
CASSPERYRAYEQYF
>12|TRBV20-1|many|TRBJ1-5|TRBD1
TGCAGTGCAACGGACAGGGTAAAGCCCCAGCATTTT
CSATDRVKPQHF
>16|TRBV20-1|.|TRBJ2-3|.
TGCAGTGCTGAGTGGGGCATCGGCGGAAGCATAGATACGCAGTATTTT
CSAEWGIGGSIDTQYF
>15|TRBV5-1|few|TRBJ2-3|TRBD1
TGCGCCAGCAGCTTGGCGACAGGGACGGCAGATACGCAGTATTTT
CASSLATGTADTQYF
>16|TRBV9|.|TRBJ2-3|.
TGTGCCAGCAACCGAAACCTCGGTGGAATATTCGATACGCAGTATTTT
CASNRNLGGIFDTQYF
>12|TRBV28|many|TRBJ1-5|TRBD1
TGTGCCAGCAGTAGGGGGCTTCAGCCCCAGCATTTT
CASSRGLQPQHF
>15|TRBV7-2|.|TRBJ1-2|TRBD1
TGTGCCAGCAGCTTCCGGGACAGGTTCCTCTATGGCTACACCTTC
CASSFRDRFLYGYTF
>14|TRBV4-1|few|TRBJ2-7|.
TGCGCCAGCAGCCAAGCCACCTCCTCAGGGACGCTGTACTTC
CASSQATSSGTLYF
>16|TRBV7-8|many|TRBJ1-5|.
TGTGCCAGCAGCTTAGGGGCTGGAGGGGGCAATCAGCCCCAGCATTTT
CASSLGAGGGNQPQHF
>16|TRBV12-3/TRBV12-4|many|TRBJ1-5|.
TGTGCCAGCAGACCCTCGGGTGCGTTGAGCAATCAGCCCCAGCATTTT
CASRPSGALSNQPQHF
>12|TRBV29-1|many|TRBJ2-5|.
TGCAGCGTGTCCGAGGGGCAAGAGACCCAGTACTTC
CSVSEGQETQYF
>15|TRBV4-1|few|TRBJ1-1|.
TGCGCCAGCAGCCAAGATAGTAAGGAGAACACTGAAGCTTTCTTT
CASSQDSKENTEAFF
>15|TRBV3-1|few|TRBJ1-6|.
TGTGCCAGCGGCCCGACGGGTCCCTATAATTCACCCCTCCACTTT
CASGPTGPYNSPLHF
>15|TRBV3-1|.|TRBJ1-3|.
TGTGCCAGCAGCCAAGGGGTCACAGTTGGAAACACCATATATTTT
CASSQGVTVGNTIYF
>14|TRBV20-1|.|TRBJ1-5|.
TGCAGTGCTAGGGGGTGGGCAGACAATCAGCCCCAGCATTTT
CSARGWADNQPQHF
>19|TRBV20-1|.|TRBJ2-5|TRBD2
TGCAGTGCTACCCCCTTAGAGTTAGCGGGGGTCACCGGGGGAGAGACCCAGTACTTC
CSATPLELAGVTGGETQYF
>17|TRBV25-1|.|TRBJ2-7|.
TGTGCCAGCACCGGGGACAACACAAGGGGAAACACCTACGAGCAGTACTTC
CASTGDNTRGNTYEQYF
>18|TRBV27|many|TRBJ2-1|TRBD2
TGTGCCAGCAGTTTAGAAGCGGGGGGCTCGAGCTCCTACAATGAGCAGTTCTTC
CASSLEAGGSSSYNEQFF
>14|TRBV7-2|.|TRBJ1-6|TRBD1
TGTGCCAGCAGCCTAATGGACAGGGTCTCACCCCTCCACTTT
CASSLMDRVSPLHF
>15|TRBV3-1|few|TRBJ1-6|.
TGTGCCAGCAGCCAAGGGGGCCAGCCAAATTCACCCCTCCACTTT
CASSQGGQPNSPLHF
>13|TRBV19|.|TRBJ2-2|.
TGTGCCAGTAGTATTTGGGGTACCGGGGAGCTGTTTTTT
CASSIWGTGELFF
>16|TRBV4-2|once|TRBJ1-2|.
TGTGCCAGCAGCCAAGACCTGGAGGGAGTCAACTATGGCTACACCTTC
CASSQDLEGVNYGYTF
>16|TRBV6-1|many|TRBJ1-5|.
TGTGCCAGCAGTGAAGCGCTTGTGGGGGGTCGGCAGCCCCAGCATTTT
CASSEALVGGRQPQHF
>15|TRBV12-3/TRBV12-4|few|TRBJ1-4|.
TGTGCCAGCAGAAGGGGGGACTCCTGGGAGGAAAAACTGTTTTTT
CASRRGDSWEEKLFF
>18|TRBV7-9|.|TRBJ2-3|TRBD2
TGTGCCAGCAGCTCCTCCCGAGTACTAGCGGGGTGGGCAGATACGCAGTATTTT
CASSSSRVLAGWADTQYF
>11|TRBV9|once|TRBJ1-1|.
TGTGCCAGCAGCGGTGGGGCCGGGCCCCACTTT
CASSGGAGPHF
>13|TRBV18|.|TRBJ1-5|.
TGTGCCAGCTCATCCGGGAACGATCAGCCCCAGCATTTT
CASSSGNDQPQHF
>18|TRBV2|many|TRBJ1-2|.
TGTGCCAGCAGTGAAGCTAAGGTCAGGCTGAAGAAAAACTATGGCTACACCTTC
CASSEAKVRLKKNYGYTF
>17|TRBV3-1|many|TRBJ1-3|TRBD1
TGTGCCAGCAGCCAAGATGCGACAGGGACGTCTGGAAACACCATATATTTT
CASSQDATGTSGNTIYF
>14|TRBV2|many|TRBJ1-2|.
TGTGCCAGCAGTGTTTTAGCCCATAACTATGGCTACACCTTC
CASSVLAHNYGYTF
>13|TRBV7-2|many|TRBJ1-1|.
TGTGCCAGCAGCTCACGGGGAAACACTGAAGCTTTCTTT
CASSSRGNTEAFF
>17|TRBV11-1|many|TRBJ2-2|TRBD1
TGTGCCAGCAGCTCCCTTGACAGGGTGGATTCAATCGGGGAGCTGTTTTTT
CASSSLDRVDSIGELFF